This T cell receptor (beta chain) was sequenced during a study of cytomegalovirus exposure and HLA in healthy donors. Regarding the study as a whole: Sequencing likely produced, as an artifact, a cluster of highly shared sequence variants. Segments of the TCR beta V type were, in most cases, productive about 90% or about 30% of the time in an earlier analysis. By HLA locus, TCR association rates varied in a later analysis, with DRB1 showing the most and HLA-C the fewest. The dataset shows that most TCR sequences were rare, while some public TCRs occurred in many donors.

Germline V gene lookup returns CDR1 SEHNR and CDR2 FQNEAQ (reference sequence). The CDR3 length is 16 residues. As concerns this clone: Antigen unknown. Germline is not matched at one junction end, which may reflect a read error.

The PCR was carried out with 60 Vbeta primers and 13 Jbeta primers. The protocol was immunoSEQ multiplex PCR, while the TCRdb copy is restricted to in-frame clones and leaves out a portion. The profile covers 150,000 to 200,000 clones, with approximately 71% appearing a single time and around 4.9% taken by the ten largest. The genes are TRBV7-9 and TRBJ1-4; 7 bases are shared with TRBD1. Sequenced input: PBMCs. This TCR was recovered from a male donor in good health and CMV-seronegative. The CDR3 sequence: CSSSFGQGATNEKLFF. For the CDR3, the DNA is TGTTCCAGCAGCTTCGGCCAGGGGGCAACTAATGAAAAACTGTTTTTT.